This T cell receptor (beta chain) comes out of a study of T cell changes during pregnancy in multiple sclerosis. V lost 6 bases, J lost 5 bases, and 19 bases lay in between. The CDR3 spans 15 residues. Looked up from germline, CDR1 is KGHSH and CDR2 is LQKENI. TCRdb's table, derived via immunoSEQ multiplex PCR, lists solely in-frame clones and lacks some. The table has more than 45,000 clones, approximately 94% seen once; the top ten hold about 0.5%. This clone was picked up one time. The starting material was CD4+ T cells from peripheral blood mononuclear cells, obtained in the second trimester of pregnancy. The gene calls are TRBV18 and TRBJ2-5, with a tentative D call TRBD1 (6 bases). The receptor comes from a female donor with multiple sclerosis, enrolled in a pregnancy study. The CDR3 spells CASSHEQGSGETQYF. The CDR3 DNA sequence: TGTGCCAGCTCGCACGAACAGGGAAGTGGGGAGACCCAGTACTTC.